One and the same sample provided the 4 T cell receptor beta chains below, sequenced in a study of CD8+ T cells in alopecia areata. After isolation, RNA underwent reverse transcription to generate cDNA as the sequencing template. This table comes from immunoSEQ multiplex PCR, and its TCRdb copy is limited to in-frame clones, with some not included. The sample shows about 110,000 clones, under 60% of them seen only once. The sequenced sample was NKG2D-low CD8+ T cells sorted from blood. The receptor set was obtained from a human donor with alopecia areata.

This chain joins TRBV10-3 and TRBJ2-1; 10 positions match TRBD2. V gave up 4 bases and J gave up 5 bases; unmatched junction bases: 8. This CDR3 spans 16 amino acids. Germline loops: CDR1 ENHRY, CDR2 SYGVKD. CDR3 nucleotides: TGTGCCATCAGTGTTCGGACTAGCGGTGCCAACAATGAGCAGTTCTTC. This translates into CAISVRTSGANNEQFF.

The sample holds one count of this clone. The chain is built from TRBV4-2 and TRBJ1-1; tentative D call: TRBD1 (5 bases). Germline CDR1 reads LGHNA; CDR2 reads YNFKEQ. This CDR3 has 13 residues. Between the trimmed V and J ends, which lost 7 bases and 5 bases, there was a span of 14 bases. CDR3 region: CASTTGGETEAFF. The CDR3 bases are TGTGCCAGCACTACGGGGGGGGAGACTGAAGCTTTCTTT.

Here the CDR3 reads CASSPGDAVQYF. The CDR3 nucleotides read TGTGCCAGCAGCCCAGGTGATGCGGTCCAGTACTTC. This rearrangement joins TRBV5-6 to TRBJ2-5; D is unresolved. CDR3 length: 12 amino acids. Trimming took off 4 bases at V and 10 bases at J, with 14 bases between the two ends. The germline V gene has CDR1 SGHDT and CDR2 YYEEEE.

The rearrangement links TRBV29-1 to TRBJ2-3; D is unresolved. CDR1 is SQVTM and CDR2 is ANQGSEA in the germline V gene. The CDR3 has 12 amino acids. V was pared by 7 bases and J by 3 bases, with 11 bases between. CDR3 sequence (DNA): TGCAGCGGCCACCTGGGGACAGATACGCAGTATTTT. It codes for CSGHLGTDTQYF.